This is a list of T cell receptor beta chains from one sample in a study of shared clonotypes between healthy human individuals. Clones were read by immunoSEQ multiplex PCR, and TCRdb kept only the in-frame ones, dropping some. The table records some 480,000 clones, 70% to 80% of them present only once. Sequencing was performed on PBMCs. These receptors were obtained from a woman aged 40 to 50 in good health. Some clones in this sample may be carry-over from other donors' samples. Each CDR3 is given with its conserved first and last residue. A D gene is named only where the DNA matches it firmly. Where a row states a size, it is once, few, many or the class of an expanded clone; other rows omit it.

d_call | j_call | v_call | clone_size | cdr3_aa | cdr3_nt
TRBD2 | TRBJ2-7 | TRBV4-3 | - | CASSQDRTSGSYEQYF | TGCGCCAGCAGCCAAGATAGGACTAGTGGCTCCTACGAGCAGTACTTC
TRBD1 | TRBJ1-1 | TRBV11-2 | once | CASSLVLRTGLNTEAFF | TGTGCCAGCAGCTTAGTCCTCCGGACAGGGCTGAACACTGAAGCTTTCTTT
- | TRBJ1-1 | TRBV29-1 | - | CSVVRSRVNTEAFF | TGCAGCGTTGTAAGGTCCAGGGTGAACACTGAAGCTTTCTTT
TRBD1 | TRBJ2-7 | TRBV9 | - | CASSVGPQGTEQYF | TGTGCCAGCAGCGTAGGACCACAGGGGACCGAGCAGTACTTC
TRBD2 | TRBJ2-1 | TRBV7-2 | - | CASSPPPGLAGEQFF | TGTGCCAGCAGCCCTCCCCCCGGACTAGCAGGCGAGCAGTTCTTC
TRBD1 | TRBJ2-7 | TRBV7-9 | - | CASSFSGTGAPRQYF | TGTGCCAGCAGCTTCTCCGGGACAGGGGCGCCACGGCAGTACTTC
TRBD2 | TRBJ2-4 | TRBV19 | - | CASSPTLVPSGSLRGENIQYF | TGTGCCAGTAGTCCTACCCTGGTACCCAGCGGGAGCTTAAGAGGGGAAAACATTCAGTACTTC
TRBD2 | TRBJ2-5 | TRBV7-9 | - | CASSLGLAGDGLQETQYF | TGTGCCAGCAGCTTAGGACTAGCGGGAGACGGACTACAAGAGACCCAGTACTTC
- | TRBJ1-5 | TRBV15 | few | CATSREQGRQPQHF | TGTGCCACCAGCAGAGAACAGGGTAGGCAGCCCCAGCATTTT
- | TRBJ1-5 | TRBV4-1 | - | CASSQVLVGASNQPQHF | TGCGCCAGCAGCCAAGTCTTGGTGGGGGCGAGCAATCAGCCCCAGCATTTT
- | TRBJ2-7 | TRBV2 | - | CASSGISDSYEQYF | TGTGCCAGCAGTGGGATTAGCGACTCCTACGAGCAGTACTTC
- | TRBJ1-1 | TRBV7-9 | - | CASSRMGTEAFF | TGTGCCAGCAGCCGCATGGGCACTGAAGCTTTCTTT
- | TRBJ2-3 | TRBV4-3 | - | CASSQDSSGADTQYF | TGCGCCAGCAGCCAAGATAGTAGTGGAGCAGATACGCAGTATTTT
- | TRBJ2-3 | TRBV7-8 | - | CASSLAMDTNTQYF | TGTGCCAGCAGCTTAGCGATGGACACTAATACGCAGTATTTT
- | TRBJ2-4 | TRBV28 | - | CASSPGSLAKNIQYF | TGTGCCAGCAGTCCGGGGTCTCTAGCCAAAAACATTCAGTACTTC
TRBD2 | TRBJ2-2 | TRBV5-1 | - | CASSTGLAVNTGELFF | TGCGCCAGCAGCACGGGACTAGCGGTGAACACCGGGGAGCTGTTTTTT
- | TRBJ1-1 | TRBV15 | few | CATSGEEEVAFF | TGTGCCACCAGCGGGGAGGAGGAGGTGGCTTTCTTT
- | TRBJ2-5 | TRBV7-8 | - | CASSVSETQYF | TGTGCCAGCAGCGTTAGTGAGACCCAGTACTTC
TRBD2 | TRBJ2-1 | TRBV11-1 | - | CASSFRLAGGPDEQFF | TGTGCCAGCAGCTTCAGGCTAGCGGGAGGGCCTGATGAGCAGTTCTTC
- | TRBJ1-2 | TRBV6-6 | - | CASSPGGEVNYGYTF | TGTGCCAGCAGCCCCGGGGGGGAGGTTAACTATGGCTACACCTTC
TRBD2 | TRBJ2-3 | TRBV30 | - | CAWSVGAGGGDTQYF | TGTGCCTGGAGTGTAGGAGCGGGAGGTGGAGATACGCAGTATTTT
TRBD1 | TRBJ1-5 | TRBV10-2 | - | CASSDTSRTGGGPQHF | TGCGCCAGCAGTGACACATCTCGGACAGGGGGCGGGCCCCAGCATTTT
TRBD2 | TRBJ2-1 | TRBV14 | - | CASSRASGRRMNEQFF | TGTGCCAGCAGCCGGGCTAGCGGGAGAAGAATGAATGAGCAGTTCTTC
- | TRBJ1-1 | TRBV21-1 | - | CASRGVVNTEAFF | TGTGCCAGCAGGGGGGTGGTGAACACTGAAGCTTTCTTT
TRBD1 | TRBJ1-2 | TRBV30 | - | CAWSAGTGVPYGYTF | TGTGCCTGGAGCGCCGGGACAGGGGTCCCCTATGGCTACACCTTC
- | TRBJ2-7 | TRBV15 | - | CATSRDRASWRPLWDEQYF | TGTGCCACCAGCAGAGATAGGGCTAGCTGGAGACCACTTTGGGACGAGCAGTACTTC
- | TRBJ2-7 | TRBV6-1 | once | CASSERLGTNYEQYF | TGTGCCAGCAGTGAAAGACTCGGGACCAACTACGAGCAGTACTTC
- | TRBJ1-2 | TRBV11-1 | - | CASSPRTANYGYTF | TGTGCCAGCAGCCCCAGGACAGCTAACTATGGCTACACCTTC
- | TRBJ1-2 | TRBV15 | - | CATSRGEVGTRYTF | TGTGCCACCAGCAGAGGGGAGGTCGGGACCCGCTACACCTTC
- | TRBJ2-1 | TRBV7-9 | - | CASSRDHYNEQFF | TGTGCCAGCAGCCGGGACCACTACAATGAGCAGTTCTTC
- | TRBJ1-1 | TRBV2 | - | CASGLEQNTEAFF | TGTGCCAGCGGACTGGAACAGAACACTGAAGCTTTCTTT
- | TRBJ2-3 | TRBV6-1 | - | CASSQQVHTDTQYF | TGTGCCAGCAGTCAACAGGTCCACACAGATACGCAGTATTTT
- | TRBJ1-1 | TRBV7-9 | once | CASSLPSGTTEAFF | TGTGCCAGCAGCTTACCGTCAGGTACCACTGAAGCTTTCTTT
- | TRBJ2-7 | TRBV7-9 | - | CASSSLTSYEQYF | TGTGCCAGCAGTTCTCTAACCTCCTACGAGCAGTACTTC
- | TRBJ2-5 | TRBV10-1 | - | CASSESGIETQYF | TGCGCCAGCAGTGAGTCAGGAATAGAGACCCAGTACTTC
TRBD1 | TRBJ2-3 | TRBV25-1 | - | CASSASGGIDTQYF | TGTGCCAGCAGTGCTTCAGGGGGAATAGATACGCAGTATTTT
TRBD2 | TRBJ2-7 | TRBV11-2 | - | CASSLVWREMSGEQYF | TGTGCCAGCAGCTTAGTGTGGCGGGAGATGAGTGGTGAGCAGTACTTC
- | TRBJ2-7 | TRBV7-2 | once | CASSSARGVDYEQYF | TGTGCCAGCAGCTCGGCACGGGGTGTCGACTACGAGCAGTACTTC
TRBD2 | TRBJ2-1 | TRBV6-7 | - | CASSPGLAGGSEQFF | TGTGCCAGCAGTCCCGGACTAGCGGGAGGTAGTGAGCAGTTCTTC
- | TRBJ2-3 | TRBV7-9 | - | CASSHPGVTDTQYF | TGTGCCAGCAGCCACCCGGGGGTTACAGATACGCAGTATTTT
- | TRBJ2-2 | TRBV10-3 | - | CAIRVNGLSGELFF | TGTGCCATCAGGGTTAACGGTCTGTCGGGGGAGCTGTTTTTT
- | TRBJ2-2 | TRBV27 | few | CASSLSLTYTGELFF | TGTGCCAGCAGTTTATCTCTTACTTACACCGGGGAGCTGTTTTTT